This T cell receptor beta chain came from a study of T cell responses to AZD1222 COVID-19 vaccine. Study background: Pooling was applied to second doses at about 4 or about 12 weeks. Study conclusions and caveats: Spike-specific TCR depth and breadth grew after two AZD1222 doses. Most donors were white British, females outnumbered males, and clonal diversity was possibly underestimated. Of the AZD1222 recipients, only 5 to 7 were seropositive at baseline.

This CDR3 spans 16 amino acids. V was clipped by 1 base and J by 5 bases; unmatched bases: 6. The germline V gene has CDR1 SGHNT and CDR2 YENEEA. TCRdb's copy holds only in-frame clones and misses some; the assay was immunoSEQ multiplex PCR. The sample shows about 150,000 clones, about 92% of them seen only once. Concerning this clone itself: Its antigen is not identified.

This sequence joins TRBV11-3 and TRBJ2-5, with 11 bases matching TRBD2. The sequenced sample was peripheral blood, obtained on day 0 of AZD1222 vaccination. The TCR originated in an adult in good health. Written as DNA, the CDR3 is TGTGCCAGCAGCTTAGTAGCGGGGGGGTCGTGGGAGACCCAGTACTTC. Protein sequence: CASSLVAGGSWETQYF.